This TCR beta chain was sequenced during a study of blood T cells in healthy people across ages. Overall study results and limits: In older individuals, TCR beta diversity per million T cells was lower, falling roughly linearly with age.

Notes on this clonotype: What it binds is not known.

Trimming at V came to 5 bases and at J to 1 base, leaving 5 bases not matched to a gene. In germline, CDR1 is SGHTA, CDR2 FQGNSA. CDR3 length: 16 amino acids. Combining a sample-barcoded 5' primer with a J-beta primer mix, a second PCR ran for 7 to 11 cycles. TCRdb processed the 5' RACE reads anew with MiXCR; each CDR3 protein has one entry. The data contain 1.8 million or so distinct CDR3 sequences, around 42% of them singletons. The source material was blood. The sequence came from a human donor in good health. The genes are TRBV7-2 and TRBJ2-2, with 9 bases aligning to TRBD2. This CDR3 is CASSARGGLNTGELFF. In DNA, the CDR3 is TGTGCCAGCAGCGCGCGGGGGGGGTTGAACACCGGGGAGCTGTTTTTT.